This T cell receptor (beta chain) appears in the sequencing data of a study of cytomegalovirus exposure and HLA in healthy donors. A word on this clone: Its antigen remains unknown.

Notes on the study in general: As was reported, the HLA-A and HLA-B alleles of most subjects were accurately predicted from TCR beta sequences. Later, TCR association rates were found to vary by HLA locus, highest for DRB1 and lowest for HLA-C. With later analysis, a missense DCLRE1C variant became linked to TCR beta V- and J-gene trimming.

PCR amplification relied on 60 Vbeta primers (plus 13 Jbeta primers). How the authors handled the data: There were about 80 million unique TCR beta chains by a later count, and about 12 million of them were shared. The repertoire was sequenced with immunoSEQ multiplex PCR; TCRdb's copy has only in-frame clones and lacks some. The V and J calls and clone size are taken from that table; D and trimming were inferred from the DNA. Altogether roughly 86,000 clones are present, approximately 79% being singletons, with the ten largest covering roughly 6%. CDR3 length equals 18 residues. Germline V gene data show CDR1 as LGHNA and CDR2 as YSLEER. V lost 0 bases to trimming and J lost 3 bases, with 18 bases between them.

Sequenced sample: PBMCs. The chain combines TRBV4-3 with TRBJ1-3; unclear D gene. The source is a female donor in good health and CMV-seronegative. For the CDR3, the DNA is TGCGCCAGCAGCCAAGATCGAAGTCTGGTGGGCTTTGGAAACACCATATATTTT. Its translation: CASSQDRSLVGFGNTIYF.